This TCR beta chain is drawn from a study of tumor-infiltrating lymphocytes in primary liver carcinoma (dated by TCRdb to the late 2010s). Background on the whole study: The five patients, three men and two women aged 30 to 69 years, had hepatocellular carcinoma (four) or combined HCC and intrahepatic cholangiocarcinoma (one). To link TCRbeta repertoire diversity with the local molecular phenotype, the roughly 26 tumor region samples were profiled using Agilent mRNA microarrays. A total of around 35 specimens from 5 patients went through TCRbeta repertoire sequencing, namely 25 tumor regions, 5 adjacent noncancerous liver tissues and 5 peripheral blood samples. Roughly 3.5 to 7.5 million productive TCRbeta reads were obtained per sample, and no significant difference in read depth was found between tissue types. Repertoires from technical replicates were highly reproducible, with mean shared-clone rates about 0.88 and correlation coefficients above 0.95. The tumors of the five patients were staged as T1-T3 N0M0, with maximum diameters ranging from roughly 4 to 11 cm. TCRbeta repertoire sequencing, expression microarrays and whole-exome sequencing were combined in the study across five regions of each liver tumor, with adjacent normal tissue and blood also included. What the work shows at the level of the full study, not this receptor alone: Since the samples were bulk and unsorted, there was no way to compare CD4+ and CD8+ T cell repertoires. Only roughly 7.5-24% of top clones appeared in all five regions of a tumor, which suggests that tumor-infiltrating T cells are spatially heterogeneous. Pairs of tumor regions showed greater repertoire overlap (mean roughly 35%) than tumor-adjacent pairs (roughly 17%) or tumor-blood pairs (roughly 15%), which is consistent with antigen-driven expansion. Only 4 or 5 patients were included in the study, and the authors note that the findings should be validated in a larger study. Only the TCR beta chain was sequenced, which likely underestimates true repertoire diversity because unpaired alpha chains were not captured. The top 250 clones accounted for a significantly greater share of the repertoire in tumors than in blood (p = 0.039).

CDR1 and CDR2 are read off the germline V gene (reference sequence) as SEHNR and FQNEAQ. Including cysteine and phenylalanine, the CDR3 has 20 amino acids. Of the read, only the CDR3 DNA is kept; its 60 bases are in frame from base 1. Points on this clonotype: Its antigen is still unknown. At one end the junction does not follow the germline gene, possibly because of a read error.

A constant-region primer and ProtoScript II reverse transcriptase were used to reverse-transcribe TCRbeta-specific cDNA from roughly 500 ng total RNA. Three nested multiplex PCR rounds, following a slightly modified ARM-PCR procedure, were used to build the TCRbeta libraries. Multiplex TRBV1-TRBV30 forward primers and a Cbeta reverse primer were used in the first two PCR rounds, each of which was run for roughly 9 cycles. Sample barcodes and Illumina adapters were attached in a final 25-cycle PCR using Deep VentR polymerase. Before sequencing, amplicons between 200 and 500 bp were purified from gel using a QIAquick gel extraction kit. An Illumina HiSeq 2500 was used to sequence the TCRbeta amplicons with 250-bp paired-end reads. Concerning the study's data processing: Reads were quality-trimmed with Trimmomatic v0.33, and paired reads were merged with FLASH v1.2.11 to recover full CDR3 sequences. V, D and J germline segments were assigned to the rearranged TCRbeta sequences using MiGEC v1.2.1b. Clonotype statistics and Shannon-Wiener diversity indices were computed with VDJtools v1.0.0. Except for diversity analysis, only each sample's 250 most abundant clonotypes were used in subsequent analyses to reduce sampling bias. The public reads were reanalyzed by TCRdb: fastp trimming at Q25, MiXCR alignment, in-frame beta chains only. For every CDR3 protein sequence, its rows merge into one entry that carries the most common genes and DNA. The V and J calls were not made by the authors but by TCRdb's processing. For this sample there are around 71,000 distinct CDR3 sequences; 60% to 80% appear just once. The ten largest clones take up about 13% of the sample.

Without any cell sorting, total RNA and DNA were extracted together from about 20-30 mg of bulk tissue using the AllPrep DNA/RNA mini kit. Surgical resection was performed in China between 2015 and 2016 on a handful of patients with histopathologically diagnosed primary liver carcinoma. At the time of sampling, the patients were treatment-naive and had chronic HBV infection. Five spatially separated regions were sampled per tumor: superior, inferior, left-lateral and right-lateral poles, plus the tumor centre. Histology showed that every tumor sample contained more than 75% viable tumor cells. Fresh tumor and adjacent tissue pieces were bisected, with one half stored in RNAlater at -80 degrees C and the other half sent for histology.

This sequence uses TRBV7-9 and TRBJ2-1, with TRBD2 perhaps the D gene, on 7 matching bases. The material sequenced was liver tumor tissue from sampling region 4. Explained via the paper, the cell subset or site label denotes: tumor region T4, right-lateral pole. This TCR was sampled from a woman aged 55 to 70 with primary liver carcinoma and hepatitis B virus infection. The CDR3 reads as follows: CASNLDAPRAGATQWNEQFF. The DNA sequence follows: TGTGCCAGCAACTTAGATGCTCCTCGTGCGGGGGCTACCCAATGGAATGAGCAGTTCTTC.